One and the same sample provided the 31 T cell receptor beta chains below, sequenced in a study of cytomegalovirus exposure and HLA in healthy donors. Use of 60 Vbeta and 13 Jbeta primers characterized the PCR. TCRdb's table, derived via immunoSEQ multiplex PCR, lists solely in-frame clones and lacks some. The sample includes approximately 86,000 clones, about 70% of them seen just once. The sample was PBMCs. These receptors all stem from a man in his forties or fifties in good health and CMV-seronegative.

There are a few counts of this clone. The V call is TRBV4-2, the J call TRBJ1-3, with D possibly TRBD1 on 5 matching bases. The CDR3 has 18 amino acids. From germline, CDR1 is LGHNA and CDR2 YNFKEQ. Trimming removed 0 bases at V and 0 bases at J, with 15 bases between. This CDR3 is CASSQDPGRRDSGNTIYF. CDR3 nucleotides: TGTGCCAGCAGCCAAGACCCAGGGCGGAGGGACTCTGGAAACACCATATATTTT.

This clone was counted once. The V and J genes are TRBV5-3 and TRBJ2-2, with D perhaps TRBD2 (6 bases). TRBV5-3 is an ORF, with its function uncertain. Deletions cut 1 base from V and 7 bases from J, with 11 bases between. The CDR3 has 14 residues. CDR3 amino acids: CARSLWLGGGELFF. CDR3 nucleotide sequence: TGTGCCAGAAGCTTGTGGCTGGGAGGCGGGGAGCTGTTTTTT.

The V and J genes are TRBV18 and TRBJ1-5, with D perhaps matching TRBD1 (6 bases). The V and J ends lost 3 bases and 3 bases respectively, with 9 bases between them. CDR3 length: 14 residues. Looked up from germline, CDR1 is KGHSH and CDR2 is LQKENI. CDR3 protein: CASSPTGYNQPQHF. CDR3 coding DNA: TGTGCCAGCTCACCGACAGGTTACAATCAGCCCCAGCATTTT.

V usage is TRBV21-1 and J usage is TRBJ1-2; the table calls TRBD1, which could not be checked here. TRBV21-1 is flagged as a pseudogene. The CDR3 loop spans 19 amino acids. CDR3 coding DNA: TGTGCCAGCAGCACCTCCCCTCGCTGGACAGGCAATTCTAACTATGGCTACACCTTC. This codes for CASSTSPRWTGNSNYGYTF.

V gene TRBV5-4 combines with J gene TRBJ1-2; possible D gene TRBD1, 5 bases. V was cut by 4 bases and J by 1 base, with 17 bases left in between. The CDR3 has 16 amino acids. Germline loops: CDR1 SGHNT, CDR2 YYREEE (reference sequence). This chain's CDR3 is CASSTRDSVFNYGYTF. The CDR3 nucleotides are TGTGCCAGCAGCACGCGGGACTCCGTGTTTAACTATGGCTACACCTTC.

V gene TRBV7-2 combines with J gene TRBJ1-4, with D maybe TRBD1 (6 bases). CDR1 and CDR2 from the germline V gene are SGHTA and FQGNSA. This CDR3 comprises 16 residues. The V end was cut by 6 bases, the J end by 1 base, with 15 bases between. The CDR3 DNA reads TGTGCCAGCAGTGCCGGTCCGGGACAAACTAATGAAAAACTGTTTTTT. Protein: CASSAGPGQTNEKLFF. Combining the CDR3 with reference TRBV7-2 and TRBJ1-4 gives the whole variable domain GAGVSQSPSNKVTEKGKDVELRCDPISGHTALYWYRQSLGQGLEFLIYFQGNSAPDKSGLPSDRFSAERTGGSVSTLTIQRTQQEDSAVYLCASSAGPGQTNEKLFFGSGTQLSVL.

This clone was detected only a few times. The chain recombines TRBV18 with TRBJ2-1, with 10 bases that match TRBD1. V lost 5 bases and J lost 8; bases outside the gene matches: 6. The germline gives CDR1 KGHSH, CDR2 LQKENI. The CDR3 length is 14 residues. In nucleotides, the CDR3 is TGTGCCAGCTCAAGGTCCGGGACAGGGGATGAGCAGTTCTTC. Translating it yields CASSRSGTGDEQFF.

The chain carries TRBV7-3 and TRBJ2-1, with 10 positions matching TRBD2. Germline V gene sequence: CDR1 SGHTA, CDR2 FQGTGA. This CDR3 contains 17 residues. Unmatched junction bases numbered 7, after V lost 1 base and J lost 4 bases. CDR3 in DNA: TGTGCCAGCAGCTTAAGAGCCGGGACTAGCGAGTACAATGAGCAGTTCTTC. The encoded protein is CASSLRAGTSEYNEQFF.

This clone was picked up one time. This sequence joins TRBV7-9 and TRBJ2-3; D unresolved. CDR1 SEHNR and CDR2 FQNEAQ come from the germline V gene (reference sequence). With 4 bases removed from V and 0 bases from J, the gap between germline ends came to 14 bases. This CDR3 contains 16 residues. CDR3 nucleotides: TGTGCCAGCAGCTATGGAGCGAGTACTAGCACAGATACGCAGTATTTT. It yields the protein CASSYGASTSTDTQYF.

This sequence joins TRBV5-1 and TRBJ1-1; a weak D match, TRBD1 (5 bases). The CDR3 has 14 residues. Germline V lookup: CDR1 SGHRS, CDR2 YFSETQ. V was trimmed by 3 bases and J by 1 base, leaving 10 bases between them. The CDR3 nucleotides are TGCGCCAGCAGCTCCAGGGCAAGGAACACTGAAGCTTTCTTT. Translating gives CASSSRARNTEAFF.

The chain joins TRBV14 to TRBJ1-2; 8 nucleotides agree with TRBD1. V lost 1 base and J lost 4; bases outside the gene matches: 5. Germline CDR1 and CDR2: SGHDN and FVKESK. The CDR3 is 15 residues long. The CDR3 DNA reads TGTGCCAGCAGCCAAGGGACAGGGAGCTTCTATGGCTACACCTTC. Translated, it gives CASSQGTGSFYGYTF. The full variable domain, rest sourced from reference TRBV14 and TRBJ1-2, is EAGVTQFPSHSVIEKGQTVTLRCDPISGHDNLYWYRRVMGKEIKFLLHFVKESKQDESGMPNNRFLAERTGGTYSTLKVQPAELEDSGVYFCASSQGTGSFYGYTFGSGTRLTVV.

The table lists this clone with a count of one. J is TRBJ2-1 and V is TRBV28; 10 bases match TRBD2. The CDR3 is 17 amino acids. The germline CDR1 and CDR2 sequences are MDHEN and SYDVKM. With 5 bases clipped from V and 5 bases from J, the junction kept 12 bases outside the gene matches. CDR3: CASSTQLTSGSNNEQFF. Written as DNA, the CDR3 is TGTGCCAGCAGTACCCAACTGACTAGCGGGTCGAACAATGAGCAGTTCTTC.

This chain links TRBV7-2 with TRBJ2-7; 8 positions agree with TRBD1. This CDR3 is 14 amino acids long. Losses at the gene ends were 4 bases for V and 1 base for J; bases not matched to a gene: 3. Germline loops: CDR1 SGHTA, CDR2 FQGNSA. Written as DNA, the CDR3 is TGTGCCAGCAGCTCGGACAGGGAATCCTACGAGCAGTACTTC. This sequence encodes CASSSDRESYEQYF.

CDR3 DNA: TGTGCCAGCAGTCACGGGACAAAACAATTCTTC. Protein: CASSHGTKQFF. This chain connects TRBV6-5 to TRBJ2-1, with a weak D call TRBD1 (6 bases). Germline CDR1 and CDR2: MNHEY and SVGAGI. The CDR3 length is 11 residues. V lost 5 bases and J lost 16, with 15 bases in between.

Notes on this clone: A junction boundary mismatches the germline segment, possibly from a read error. This rearrangement joins TRBV7-9 to TRBJ2-7, with TRBD2 identical over 10 bases. Germline CDR1 and CDR2: SEHNR and FQNEAQ (reference sequence). This CDR3 region has 17 residues. CDR3 DNA: TGTTCCAGCAGCTTAGCTGCTAGCGGGGGCCAAACCTACGAGCAGTACTTC. Protein sequence: CSSSLAASGGQTYEQYF.

This sequence joins TRBV11-1 and TRBJ2-1; D uncertain. The CDR3 has 12 amino acids. V was clipped by 2 bases and J by 6 bases, with 5 bases between them. Germline CDR1 reads SGHAT; CDR2 reads FQDESV (reference sequence). The chain's CDR3 is CASSLQANEQFF. CDR3 nucleotides: TGTGCCAGCAGCTTACAGGCCAATGAGCAGTTCTTC.

This clone turned up a few times. Its ends do not fully match the called genes, so a read error is possible. The rearrangement uses TRBV11-3 and TRBJ1-2, with TRBD1 matching 8 bases. The CDR3 loop spans 13 amino acids. Germline V CDR1 and CDR2: SGHNT, YENEEA. The CDR3 nucleotides are TGTGCCAGCAGCTTAGGAGAACAGGGGGGACTCGCCTTC. It encodes CASSLGEQGGLAF. The variable domain in full, with the rest retrieved from reference TRBV11-3 and TRBJ1-2, is EAGVVQSPRYKIIEKKQPVAFWCNPISGHNTLYWYLQNLGQGPELLIRYENEEAVDDSQLPKDRFSAERLKGVDSTLKIQPAELGDSAVYLCASSLGEQGGLAFGSGTRLTVV.

J is TRBJ2-3 and V is TRBV5-6; 10 nucleotides line up with TRBD2. Per germline, CDR1 SGHDT and CDR2 YYEEEE. The CDR3 totals 17 residues. J gave up 4 bases and V 0 bases, and 8 bases lay outside the gene matches. CDR3 bases: TGTGCCAGCAGCTTGGCTTCTAGCGGGGGCCGGGCAGATACGCAGTATTTT. Translation gives CASSLASSGGRADTQYF.

This chain uses TRBV11-1 with TRBJ2-1; D is perhaps TRBD1 (5 bases). This CDR3 contains 10 residues. Trimming cost V 6 bases and J 9 bases, with 6 bases left between them. Germline values: CDR1 SGHAT, CDR2 FQDESV (reference sequence). The CDR3 protein is CASSDSEQFF. CDR3 nucleotides: TGTGCCAGCAGTGACAGTGAGCAGTTCTTC. Looking up the rest from reference TRBV11-1 and TRBJ2-1 gives the full variable domain: EAEVAQSPRYKITEKSQAVAFWCDPISGHATLYWYRQILGQGPELLVQFQDESVVDDSQLPKDRFSAERLKGVDSTLKIQPAELGDSAMYLCASSDSEQFFGPGTRLTVL.

This chain uses TRBV6-6 with TRBJ1-6, with unresolved D. Germline lookup yields CDR1 MNHNY and CDR2 SVGAGI (reference sequence). Trimming cost V 2 bases and J 7 bases, with 15 bases left between them. The CDR3 is 16 amino acids. CDR3 nucleotide sequence: TGTGCCAGCAGTTACACGCGGGCAACCAAGAATTCACCCCTCCACTTT. Protein product: CASSYTRATKNSPLHF.

The chain employs TRBV5-5 and TRBJ2-7, with 12 bases lining up with TRBD1. The CDR3 sequence is 14 residues long. The J segment lost 5 bases and the V segment lost 4 bases, leaving 4 bases of the junction unmatched. Germline V gene lookup returns CDR1 SGHKS and CDR2 YYEKEE (reference sequence). The CDR3 is CASSKGQGAHEQYF. The CDR3 DNA is TGTGCCAGCAGCAAGGGACAGGGGGCTCACGAGCAGTACTTC.

The chain links TRBV30 to TRBJ2-7, with a possible D match to TRBD2 (6 bases). Germline CDR1 reads GTSNPN; CDR2 reads SVGIG (reference sequence). The CDR3 has 15 amino acids. V shed 0 bases and J shed 6 bases, with 18 bases lying between them. CDR3 nucleotide sequence: TGTGCCTGGAGTGTACCCCGGGACTTTGACAGCGAGCAGTACTTC. This encodes CAWSVPRDFDSEQYF. The full variable domain, rest sourced from reference TRBV30 and TRBJ2-7, is SQTIHQWPATLVQPVGSPLSLECTVEGTSNPNLYWYRQAAGRGLQLLFYSVGIGQISSEVPQNLSASRPQDRQFILSSKKLLLSDSGFYLCAWSVPRDFDSEQYFGPGTRLTVT.

The V gene is TRBV4-3, the J gene TRBJ1-2; D not resolved. CDR3 length: 15 residues. V was cut by 0 bases and J by 8 bases, with 16 bases left in between. The germline V gene encodes CDR1 LGHNA and CDR2 YSLEER. The CDR3 is CASSQDFQRLAGYTF. CDR3 coding DNA: TGCGCCAGCAGCCAAGACTTCCAAAGACTGGCCGGCTACACCTTC.

This clone turned up a few times. The chain carries TRBV6-5 and TRBJ2-7, with D perhaps TRBD1 (6 bases). Germline V gene sequence: CDR1 MNHEY, CDR2 SVGAGI. V was pared by 4 bases and J by 11 bases, with 15 bases between. This CDR3 region has 12 residues. DNA of the CDR3: TGTGCCAGCAGTTCCTCAGGGGCCGTTGAGTACTTC. It codes for CASSSSGAVEYF.

The V gene is TRBV7-2, the J gene TRBJ1-1, with D perhaps TRBD1 (6 bases). CDR1 and CDR2 from the germline V gene are SGHTA and FQGNSA. V was pared by 3 bases and J by 10 bases, with 15 bases between. CDR3 length equals 13 residues. CDR3 amino acids: CASSLQGRSGAFF. The CDR3 DNA reads as TGTGCCAGCAGCTTGCAGGGGCGCTCGGGAGCTTTCTTT.

The rearrangement links TRBV4-1 to TRBJ2-5; D uncertain. In germline, CDR1 is MGHRA, CDR2 YSYEKL. V lost 4 bases and J 1 base, leaving 10 bases between the germline ends. The CDR3 contains 14 residues. CDR3 sequence: CASSPRWSQETQYF. The DNA of the CDR3 is TGCGCCAGCAGCCCCCGGTGGAGCCAAGAGACCCAGTACTTC.

This clone was observed a handful of times. V and J are TRBV7-9 and TRBJ1-2; D is ambiguous. Germline CDR1 SEHNR, CDR2 FQNEAQ (reference sequence). This CDR3 contains 13 residues. V lost 3 bases and J 5 bases, leaving 10 bases between the germline ends. CDR3 bases: TGTGCCAGCAGCTTTTCGTCAGGATATGGCTACACCTTC. Translated: CASSFSSGYGYTF.

V gene TRBV6-5 combines with J gene TRBJ2-7; D is unclear. Deletions cut 7 bases from V and 2 bases from J, with 15 bases between. Germline-derived CDR1 and CDR2 are MNHEY and SVGAGI. This CDR3 is 14 amino acids long. The CDR3, as DNA: TGTGCCAGCACCCTAAAGGCAGGTGCCTACGAGCAGTACTTC. It is translated as CASTLKAGAYEQYF.

This clone was seen only once. This rearrangement joins TRBV6-1 to TRBJ2-7, with 10 bases aligning to TRBD1. The length of the CDR3 is 14 residues. Germline loops: CDR1 MNHNS, CDR2 SASEGT. V lost 4 bases and J lost 6; bases outside the gene matches: 6. This chain's CDR3 is CASSAGTGELEQYF. The CDR3 DNA sequence: TGTGCCAGCAGTGCAGGGACAGGGGAACTCGAGCAGTACTTC.

Here the CDR3 reads CASSPDRGPYEQYF. The CDR3 region has the DNA TGTGCCAGCAGCCCGGACAGGGGGCCCTACGAGCAGTACTTC. This chain joins TRBV13 and TRBJ2-7; TRBD1 aligns across 11 bases. Losses at the gene ends were 5 bases for V and 2 bases for J; bases not matched to a gene: 2. The CDR3 extends over 14 amino acids. Germline assignment: CDR1 PRHDT and CDR2 FYEKMQ (reference sequence).

Written as DNA, the CDR3 is TGTGCCAGCAGCGACGACAGGGGGACCAGAGCTTTCTTT. Translating it yields CASSDDRGTRAFF. The chain is built from TRBV14 and TRBJ1-1; 9 nucleotides agree with TRBD1. The CDR3 spans 13 residues. The trim removed 5 bases at V and 10 bases at J, leaving 8 bases unmatched. CDR1 and CDR2 from the germline V gene are SGHDN and FVKESK.